The next 9 T cell receptor beta chains were all read from a single sample in a study of patients and donors after allogeneic stem cell transplantation. TCRdb recomputed calls from the RT-PCR reads with MiXCR, one row per CDR3 protein. The sample has about 960,000 distinct CDR3 sequences, over 15% seen once. Material for sequencing was blood, either unsorted or a sorted T cell fraction (not recorded which). The receptor set was obtained from a human donor who was either an allogeneic HSCT recipient or a stem cell or donor lymphocyte infusion donor (not recorded which). It is not recorded whose cells these are; they may come from a transplant donor.

The chain recombines TRBV30 with TRBJ2-1, with TRBD2 identical over 9 bases. This CDR3 region has 15 residues. Trimming at V came to 3 bases and at J to 2 bases, leaving 5 bases not matched to a gene. Germline lookup yields CDR1 GTSNPN and CDR2 SVGIG (reference sequence). The CDR3 region has the DNA TGTGCCTGGAGACTAGCGGGTCAAACCTACAATGAGCAGTTCTTC. As protein: CAWRLAGQTYNEQFF.

This clonotype was recorded only once. This chain uses TRBV4-1 with TRBJ1-2; D uncertain. With 4 bases removed from V and 8 bases from J, the gap between germline ends came to 23 bases. This CDR3 has 16 amino acids. CDR1 and CDR2 (germline): MGHRA, YSYEKL. CDR3 DNA: TGCGCCAGCAGCCCCCCCCTGGGGAGAGGGATCCCCGGCTACACCTTC. Its translation is CASSPPLGRGIPGYTF.

The chain is built from TRBV12-3 or TRBV12-4 and TRBJ2-1; TRBD1 matches at 7 bases. The CDR3 has 15 residues. Losses at the gene ends were 6 bases for V and 0 bases for J; bases not matched to a gene: 5. CDR3 protein: CASRLTGSSYNEQFF. For the CDR3, the DNA is TGTGCCAGCAGACTGACAGGGAGCTCCTACAATGAGCAGTTCTTC.

The table lists this clonotype with a few counts. V gene TRBV27 combines with J gene TRBJ2-7; D is perhaps TRBD1 (6 bases). CDR1 and CDR2 from the germline V gene are MNHEY and SMNVEV (reference sequence). The CDR3 covers 13 residues. V was trimmed by 6 bases and J by 2 bases, leaving 11 bases between them. The CDR3 coding sequence is TGTGCCAGCAGCTCCTCAGGGGCCTACGAGCAGTACTTC. It translates to CASSSSGAYEQYF.

The chain recombines TRBV10-3 with TRBJ2-7; tentatively, D is TRBD2 (5 bases). The CDR3 sequence is 11 residues long. Germline V gene data show CDR1 as ENHRY and CDR2 as SYGVKD. The V end was cut by 9 bases, the J end by 3 bases, with 9 bases between. The CDR3 DNA reads as TGTGCCATGGCCGAGGGCTACGAGCAGTACTTC. It specifies CAMAEGYEQYF.

This sequence joins TRBV9 and TRBJ1-1, with 8 bases lining up with TRBD1. The ends lost 0 bases at V and 6 bases at J; junction bases unmatched: 7. Germline-derived CDR1 and CDR2 are SGDLS and YYNGEE. The CDR3 length is 15 residues. CDR3 DNA sequence: TGTGCCAGCAGCGTAGCCCAGGGGGCTTTGGCTGAAGCTTTCTTT. Translation gives CASSVAQGALAEAFF.

The CDR3 DNA sequence: TGTGCCAGCAGCTCACAGGACAGGAAGACCCCAGATACGCAGTATTTT. Amino acids: CASSSQDRKTPDTQYF. This chain joins TRBV5-6 and TRBJ2-3; 7 nucleotides line up with TRBD1. The CDR3 runs 16 residues. V was clipped by 3 bases and J by 4 bases; unmatched bases: 11. Germline CDR1 and CDR2: SGHDT and YYEEEE.

In regard to this clonotype: Just one base apart from a much larger clone, this may be a read error. The chain couples TRBV2 to TRBJ2-1; unclear D gene. The CDR3 runs 11 residues. V was pared by 4 bases and J by 8 bases, with 6 bases between. Germline values: CDR1 SNHLY, CDR2 FYNNEI. CDR3 residues: CASSVRHEQFF. Written as DNA, the CDR3 is TGTGCCAGCAGTGTCCGTCATGAGCAGTTCTTC.

This clonotype turned up a few times. The chain has TRBV29-1 and TRBJ1-1; D remains ambiguous. This CDR3 spans 12 amino acids. The V gene lost 4 bases and the J gene lost 1 base, with 7 bases spanning the gap. The V gene's germline CDR1 is SQVTM and CDR2 ANQGSEA. The DNA for the CDR3 is TGCAGCGTTGTGGACCAGAACACTGAAGCTTTCTTT. It specifies CSVVDQNTEAFF. Full variable domain (remainder filled in from reference TRBV29-1 and TRBJ1-1): SAVISQKPSRDICQRGTSLTIQCQVDSQVTMMFWYRQQPGQSLTLIATANQGSEATYESGFVIDKFPISRPNLTFSTLTVSNMSPEDSSIYLCSVVDQNTEAFFGQGTRLTVV.